This TCR beta chain was captured by sequencing in a study of cytomegalovirus exposure and HLA in healthy donors. About the research overall: Per a later analysis, the roughly 640 first-cohort and 120 validation repertoires shared one platform. Regarding the study as a whole: In vitro confirmation showed a few CMV-associated chains to be CMV antigen specific. Subsequent analysis found a tendency for first-cohort TCR clusters to co-occur within the roughly 130 validation repertoires. The study put 150 to 200 TCR beta chains on its list as cytomegalovirus-associated.

TCRdb's copy holds only in-frame clones and misses some; the assay was immunoSEQ multiplex PCR. This sample has roughly 120,000 clones, with approximately 94% found just once. Trimming pared 5 bases from V and 4 bases from J, leaving 8 bases between. Germline values: CDR1 LNHNV, CDR2 YYDKDF (reference sequence). The CDR3 contains 12 residues. In the case of this clone: The antigen remains undetermined.

The sequence was collected from a woman aged 18-29 years in good health and CMV-seronegative. The chain joins TRBV15 to TRBJ2-5, with D tentatively TRBD2 (6 bases). The sample taken for sequencing was PBMCs. Here the CDR3 DNA reads TGTGCCACCAGCTCGGGGGTAGAGACCCAGTACTTC. Protein sequence: CATSSGVETQYF.